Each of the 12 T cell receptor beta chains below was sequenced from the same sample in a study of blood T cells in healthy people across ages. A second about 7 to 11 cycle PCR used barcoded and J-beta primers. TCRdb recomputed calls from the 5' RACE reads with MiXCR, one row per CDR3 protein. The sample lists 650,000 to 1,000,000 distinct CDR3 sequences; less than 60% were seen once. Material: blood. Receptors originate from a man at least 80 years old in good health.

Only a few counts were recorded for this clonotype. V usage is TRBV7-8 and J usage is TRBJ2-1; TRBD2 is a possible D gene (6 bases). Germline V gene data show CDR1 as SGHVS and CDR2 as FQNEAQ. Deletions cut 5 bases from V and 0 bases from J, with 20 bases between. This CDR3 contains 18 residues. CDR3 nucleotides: TGTGCCAGCAGCCCTCCGTCCGCGGGGATTAGCTCCTACAATGAGCAGTTCTTC. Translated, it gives CASSPPSAGISSYNEQFF.

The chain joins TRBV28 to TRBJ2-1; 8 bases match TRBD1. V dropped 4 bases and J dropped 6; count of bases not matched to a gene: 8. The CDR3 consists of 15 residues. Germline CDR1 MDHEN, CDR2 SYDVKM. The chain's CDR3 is CASSSWTGRSNEQFF. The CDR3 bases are TGTGCCAGCAGTTCCTGGACAGGGCGAAGCAATGAGCAGTTCTTC.

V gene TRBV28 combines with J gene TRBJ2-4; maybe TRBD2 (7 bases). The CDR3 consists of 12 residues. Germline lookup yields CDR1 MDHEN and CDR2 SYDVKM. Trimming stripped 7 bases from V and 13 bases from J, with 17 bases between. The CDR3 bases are TGTGCCAGCAACCTCAAAGGGGGGGAGCAGTACTTC. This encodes CASNLKGGEQYF.

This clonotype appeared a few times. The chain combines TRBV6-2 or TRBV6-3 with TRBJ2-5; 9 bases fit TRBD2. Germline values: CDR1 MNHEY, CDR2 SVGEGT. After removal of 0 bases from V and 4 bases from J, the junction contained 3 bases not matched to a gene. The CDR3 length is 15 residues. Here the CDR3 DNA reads TGTGCCAGCAGTTACTCATTAGCGGGAGCAGAGACCCAGTACTTC. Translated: CASSYSLAGAETQYF.

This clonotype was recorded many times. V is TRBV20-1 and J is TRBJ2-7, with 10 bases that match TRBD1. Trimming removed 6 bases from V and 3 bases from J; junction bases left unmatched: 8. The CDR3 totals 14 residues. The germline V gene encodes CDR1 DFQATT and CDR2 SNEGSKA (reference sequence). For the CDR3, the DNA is TGCAGTGCCAAGTTCCGGGACAGGGGCTACGAGCAGTACTTC. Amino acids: CSAKFRDRGYEQYF.

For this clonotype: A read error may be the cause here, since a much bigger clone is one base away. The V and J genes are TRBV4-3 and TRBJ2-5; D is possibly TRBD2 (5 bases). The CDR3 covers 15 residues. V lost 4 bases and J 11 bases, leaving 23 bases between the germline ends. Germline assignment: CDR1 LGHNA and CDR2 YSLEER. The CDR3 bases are TGCGCCAGCAGCCCGGACGCGGGTCGTCACAATGAGCAGTACTTC. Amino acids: CASSPDAGRHNEQYF.

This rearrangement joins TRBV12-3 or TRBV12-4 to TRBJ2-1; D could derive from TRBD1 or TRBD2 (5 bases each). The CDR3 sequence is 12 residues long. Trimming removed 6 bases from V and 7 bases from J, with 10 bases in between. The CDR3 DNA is TGTGCCAGCAGACCCAGGGAGAATGAGCAGTTCTTC. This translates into CASRPRENEQFF.

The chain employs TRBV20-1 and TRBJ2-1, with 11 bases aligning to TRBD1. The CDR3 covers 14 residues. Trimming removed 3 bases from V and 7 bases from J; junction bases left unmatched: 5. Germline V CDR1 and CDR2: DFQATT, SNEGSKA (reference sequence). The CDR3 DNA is TGCAGTGCTAGTAGGACAGGGGGCCCGAATGAGCAGTTCTTC. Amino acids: CSASRTGGPNEQFF.

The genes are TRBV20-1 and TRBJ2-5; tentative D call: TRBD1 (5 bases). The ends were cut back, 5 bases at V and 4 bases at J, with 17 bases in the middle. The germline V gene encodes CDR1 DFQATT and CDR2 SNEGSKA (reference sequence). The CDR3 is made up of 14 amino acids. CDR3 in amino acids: CSAPPTPGLETQYF. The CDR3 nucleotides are TGCAGTGCTCCCCCGACCCCAGGGTTAGAGACCCAGTACTTC.

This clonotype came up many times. In DNA form, the CDR3 reads TGTGCCATCAGTGACCGGTCCTACGAGCAGTACTTC. Translating gives CAISDRSYEQYF. The genes are TRBV10-3 and TRBJ2-7; D unclear. The CDR3 covers 12 residues. Trimming cost V 3 bases and J 1 base, with 4 bases left between them. Germline V gene sequence: CDR1 ENHRY, CDR2 SYGVKD.

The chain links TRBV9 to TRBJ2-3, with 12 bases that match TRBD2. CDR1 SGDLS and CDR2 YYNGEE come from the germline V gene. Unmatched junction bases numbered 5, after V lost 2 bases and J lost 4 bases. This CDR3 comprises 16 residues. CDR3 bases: TGTGCCAGCAGCGTTGGGACTAGCGGGTTGCCAGATACGCAGTATTTT. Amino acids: CASSVGTSGLPDTQYF. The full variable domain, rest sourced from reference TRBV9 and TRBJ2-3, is DSGVTQTPKHLITATGQRVTLRCSPRSGDLSVYWYQQSLDQGLQFLIQYYNGEERAKGNILERFSAQQFPDLHSELNLSSLELGDSALYFCASSVGTSGLPDTQYFGPGTRLTVL.

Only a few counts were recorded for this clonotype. In DNA, the CDR3 is TGTGCCAGCAGTTACTCGGTGGCAGGGGGAGCCAAAAACATTCAGTACTTC. This gives the protein CASSYSVAGGAKNIQYF. The chain links TRBV6-5 to TRBJ2-4; the match to TRBD1 covers 7 bases. With V trimmed by 0 bases and J by 0 bases, 5 bases remained unmatched. CDR1 is MNHEY and CDR2 is SVGAGI in the germline V gene. This CDR3 is built from 17 residues.